What follows are 10 T cell receptor beta chains derived from one specimen sequenced in a study of immune aging and cytomegalovirus after organ transplant. Their recognized antigens are unknown. A microwell BD Rhapsody targeted mRNA and AbSeq workflow captured the cells and built the libraries. TCRdb reanalysed the single-cell sequencing reads using MiXCR and keeps one entry per CDR3 protein. The sample carries roughly 20,000 distinct CDR3 sequences, just over 35% recorded once. Time point indicated: five sample-tagged time points from pre-transplant (day -1) to day 368 post-transplant, pooled. The sequencing here drew on CMV peptide-activated CD4+ and CD8+ T cells sorted from blood, taken at five time points, pooled. Subset defined: sorted CD8+CD137+ and CD4+CD154+ T cells after roughly 13 h CMV IE-1 peptide stimulation. The receptors shown here come from a female donor who had a heart transplant and CMV viremia.

As for this clonotype: In this CDR3 the conserved last residue, phenylalanine or tryptophan, is missing, so a read error is likely. Because the CDR3's place on the DNA is in doubt, the DNA is left out and the CDR3 is given as listed by TCRdb. The chain has TRBV6-2 or TRBV6-3 and TRBJ2-7; no DNA check was done on the table's D call, TRBD1. Germline V gene lookup returns CDR1 MNHEY and CDR2 SVGEGT. The CDR3 has 16 amino acids, counting both end residues. The CDR3 loop is CASSYGGQRSSYVRYI.

The chain uses TRBV2 and TRBJ1-4, with D unresolved. V gave up 6 bases and J gave up 5 bases, with 10 bases separating them. The CDR3 length is 13 residues. CDR1 and CDR2 from the germline V gene are SNHLY and FYNNEI. As DNA, the CDR3 is TGTGCCAGCAGAAACAGCTTAAATGAAAAACTGTTTTTT. Translated, it gives CASRNSLNEKLFF. The entire variable domain, with the rest obtained from reference TRBV2 and TRBJ1-4, is as follows: EPEVTQTPSHQVTQMGQEVILRCVPISNHLYFYWYRQILGQKVEFLVSFYNNEISEKSEIFDDQFSVERPDGSNFTLKIRSTKLEDSAMYFCASRNSLNEKLFFGSGTQLSVL.

This sequence joins TRBV20-1 and TRBJ1-4, with D tentatively TRBD1 (5 bases). CDR1 and CDR2 from the germline V gene are DFQATT and SNEGSKA (reference sequence). CDR3 length equals 15 residues. The V gene lost 0 bases and the J gene lost 7 bases, with 15 bases spanning the gap. The CDR3 DNA sequence: TGCAGTGCTAGAGATCCCCGGGGCGCAACTGAAAAACTGTTTTTT. This gives the protein CSARDPRGATEKLFF.

The chain is built from TRBV6-5 and TRBJ2-7; TRBD1 matches at 7 bases. V shed 5 bases, J shed 0 bases, and the junction held 4 bases outside the gene matches. The CDR3 spans 14 residues. Germline V CDR1 and CDR2: MNHEY, SVGAGI. The DNA for the CDR3 is TGTGCCAGCAGTCAGGGGGACAGCTCCTACGAGCAGTACTTC. This codes for CASSQGDSSYEQYF.

This clonotype was detected once. V is TRBV21-1 and J is TRBJ2-7. TRBV21-1 is flagged as a pseudogene. The CDR3 totals 17 residues. In nucleotides, the CDR3 is TGTGCCAGCAGTAAGAAGCGCATAAAACGGAGAGGTTACGAGCAGTACTTC. Translated, it gives CASSKKRIKRRGYEQYF.

The sample holds a few counts of this clonotype. The genes are TRBV5-1 and TRBJ2-2; D is possibly TRBD1 (6 bases). CDR1 is SGHRS and CDR2 is YFSETQ in the germline V gene. Trimming took 3 bases from V and 4 from J, leaving 13 bases between them. This CDR3 contains 15 residues. This CDR3 reads CASSSFTGSTGELFF. The CDR3 DNA follows: TGCGCCAGCAGCTCTTTTACAGGGAGCACCGGGGAGCTGTTTTTT.

This clonotype occurred once. The conserved closing phenylalanine or tryptophan is absent in this CDR3, likely reflecting a read error. The CDR3 DNA follows: TGTGCCAGCAGTGGGCAGGGTTTGACGCAGTATCTA. This sequence encodes CASSGQGLTQYL. This rearrangement joins TRBV2 to TRBJ2-3; D possibly corresponds to TRBD1 (5 bases). V was cut by 4 bases and J by 9 bases, with 11 bases left in between. CDR1 is SNHLY, CDR2 FYNNEI, per germline. The CDR3 contains 12 residues.

This clonotype was counted only a few times. V gene TRBV19 combines with J gene TRBJ2-7; 7 bases map to TRBD2. Germline V gives CDR1 LNHDA, CDR2 SQIVND (reference sequence). This CDR3 is 15 amino acids long. J gave up 0 bases and V 8 bases, and 10 bases lay outside the gene matches. DNA for the CDR3: TGTGCCAGTTCGTGGGGGGGATCTAGCTCCTACGAGCAGTACTTC. It is translated as CASSWGGSSSYEQYF.

This clonotype was seen only a few times. CDR3 in DNA: TGTGCCACCAGAGGGACTAGCGGGGGGGGCACAGATACGCAGTATTTT. Translated, it gives CATRGTSGGGTDTQYF. J is TRBJ2-3 and V is TRBV24-1; the match to TRBD2 covers 16 bases. CDR1 and CDR2 (germline): KGHDR, SFDVKD. CDR3 length: 16 amino acids. Trimming took 7 bases from V and 1 from J; bases not matched to a gene: 1.

This clonotype was detected many times. This chain connects TRBV30 to TRBJ1-2; tentatively, D is TRBD1 (5 bases). Germline V lookup: CDR1 GTSNPN, CDR2 SVGIG (reference sequence). This CDR3 contains 11 residues. Trimming pared 7 bases from V and 4 bases from J, leaving 10 bases between. As DNA, the CDR3 is TGTGCCTTGGGGGATTCCTATGGCTACACCTTC. Its translation is CALGDSYGYTF.